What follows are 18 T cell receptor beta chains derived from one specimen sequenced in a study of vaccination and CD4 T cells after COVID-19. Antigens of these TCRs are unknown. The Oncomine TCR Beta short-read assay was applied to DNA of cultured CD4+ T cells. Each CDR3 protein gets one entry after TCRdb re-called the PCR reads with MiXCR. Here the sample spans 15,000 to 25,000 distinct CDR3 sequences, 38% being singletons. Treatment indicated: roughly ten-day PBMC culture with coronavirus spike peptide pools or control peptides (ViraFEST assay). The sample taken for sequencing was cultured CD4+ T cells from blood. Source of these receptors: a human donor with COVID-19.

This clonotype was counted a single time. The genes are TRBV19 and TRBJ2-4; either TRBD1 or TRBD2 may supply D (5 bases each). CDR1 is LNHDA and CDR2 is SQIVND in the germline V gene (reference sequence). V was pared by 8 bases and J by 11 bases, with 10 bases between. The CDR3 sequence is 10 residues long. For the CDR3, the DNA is TGTGCCAGTGGCCGGGACCTTCAGTACTTC. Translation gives CASGRDLQYF.

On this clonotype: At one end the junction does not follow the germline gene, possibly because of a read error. The CDR3 region has the DNA TGTGCCAGCAGGATTAGGACGGATTCAACCCTCCACTTT. The encoded protein is CASRIRTDSTLHF. The chain combines TRBV2 with TRBJ1-6; D remains unclear. There are 13 residues in the CDR3. In germline, CDR1 is SNHLY, CDR2 FYNNEI. The complete variable domain, with remaining parts taken from reference TRBV2 and TRBJ1-6, reads EPEVTQTPSHQVTQMGQEVILRCVPISNHLYFYWYRQILGQKVEFLVSFYNNEISEKSEIFDDQFSVERPDGSNFTLKIRSTKLEDSAMYFCASRIRTDSTLHFGNGTRLTVT.

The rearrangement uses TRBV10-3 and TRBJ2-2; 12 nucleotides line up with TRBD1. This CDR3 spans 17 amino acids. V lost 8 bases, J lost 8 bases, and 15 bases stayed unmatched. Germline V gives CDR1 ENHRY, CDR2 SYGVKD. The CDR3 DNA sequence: TGTGCCATCCGACCATCCCCGGGACAGGGGGCATTGGGGGAGCTGTTTTTT. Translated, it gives CAIRPSPGQGALGELFF.

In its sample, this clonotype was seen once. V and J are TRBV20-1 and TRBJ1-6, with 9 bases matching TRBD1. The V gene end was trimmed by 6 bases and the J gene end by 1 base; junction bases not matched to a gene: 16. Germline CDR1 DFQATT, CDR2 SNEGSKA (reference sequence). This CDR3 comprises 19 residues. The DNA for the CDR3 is TGCAGTGCCACACCTACCGGGACAGGGCCCGGATCCTATAATTCACCCCTCCACTTT. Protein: CSATPTGTGPGSYNSPLHF.

CDR3 amino acids: CASSVSVTSHEQYF. DNA of the CDR3: TGTGCCAGCAGTGTAAGCGTGACGTCCCACGAGCAGTACTTC. This chain joins TRBV7-9 and TRBJ2-7; D remains ambiguous. The V end was cut by 6 bases, the J end by 5 bases, with 17 bases between. CDR3 length: 14 residues. CDR1 and CDR2 (germline): SEHNR, FQNEAQ (reference sequence).

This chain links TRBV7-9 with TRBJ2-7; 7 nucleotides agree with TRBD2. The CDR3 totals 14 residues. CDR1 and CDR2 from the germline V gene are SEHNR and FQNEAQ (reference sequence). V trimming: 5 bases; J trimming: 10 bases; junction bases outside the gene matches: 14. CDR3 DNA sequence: TGTGCCAGCAGCCGGGGGGAGGTCTCCTGGGACCAGTACTTC. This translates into CASSRGEVSWDQYF.

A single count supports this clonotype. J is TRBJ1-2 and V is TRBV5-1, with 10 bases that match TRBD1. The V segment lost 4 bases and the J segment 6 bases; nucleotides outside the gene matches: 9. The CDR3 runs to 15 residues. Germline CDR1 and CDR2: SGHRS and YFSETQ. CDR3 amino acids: CASSTGQGRWDGYTF. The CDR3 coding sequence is TGCGCCAGCAGCACGGGACAGGGGAGGTGGGATGGCTACACCTTC.

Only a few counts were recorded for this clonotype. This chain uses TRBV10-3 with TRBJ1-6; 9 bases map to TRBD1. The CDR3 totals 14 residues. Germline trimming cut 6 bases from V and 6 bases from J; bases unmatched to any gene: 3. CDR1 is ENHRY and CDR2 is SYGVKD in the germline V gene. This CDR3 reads CAISGTGPNSPLHF. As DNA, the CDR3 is TGTGCCATCAGCGGGACAGGGCCTAATTCACCCCTCCACTTT.

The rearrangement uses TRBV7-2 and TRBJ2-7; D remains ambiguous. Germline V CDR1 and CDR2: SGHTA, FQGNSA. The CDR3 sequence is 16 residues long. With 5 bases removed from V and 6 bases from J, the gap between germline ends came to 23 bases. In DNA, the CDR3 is TGTGCCAGCAGCCAAGATCCGGCGGCCCGGTCGGCCGAGCAGTACTTC. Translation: CASSQDPAARSAEQYF.

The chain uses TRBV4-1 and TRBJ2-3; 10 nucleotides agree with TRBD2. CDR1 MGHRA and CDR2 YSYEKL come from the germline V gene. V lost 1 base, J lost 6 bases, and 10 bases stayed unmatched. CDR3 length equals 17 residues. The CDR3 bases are TGCGCCAGCAGCCAAGGACTAGCGGGCCTTCCCTTGGATACGCAGTATTTT. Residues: CASSQGLAGLPLDTQYF.

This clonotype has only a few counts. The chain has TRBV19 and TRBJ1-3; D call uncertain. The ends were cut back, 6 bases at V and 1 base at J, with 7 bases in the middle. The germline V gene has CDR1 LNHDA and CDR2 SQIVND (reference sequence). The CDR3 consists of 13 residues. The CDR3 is CASSLWSGNTIYF. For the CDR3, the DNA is TGTGCCAGTAGCTTGTGGTCTGGAAACACCATATATTTT.

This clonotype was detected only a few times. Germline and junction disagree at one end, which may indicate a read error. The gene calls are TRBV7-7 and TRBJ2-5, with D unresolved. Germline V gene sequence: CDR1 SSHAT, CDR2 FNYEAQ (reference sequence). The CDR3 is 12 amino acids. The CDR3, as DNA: TGTGCTAGCAGCCCCGTCGAAGAGACCCAGTACTTC. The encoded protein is CASSPVEETQYF.

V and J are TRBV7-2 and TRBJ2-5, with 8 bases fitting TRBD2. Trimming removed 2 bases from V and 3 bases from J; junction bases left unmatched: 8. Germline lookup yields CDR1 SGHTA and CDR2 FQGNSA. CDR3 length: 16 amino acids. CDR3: CASSLFSGGAEETQYF. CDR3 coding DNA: TGTGCCAGCAGCTTATTTTCCGGGGGGGCTGAAGAGACCCAGTACTTC.

CDR3 region: CASTRGTSGGRFYEQYF. The CDR3 DNA reads as TGTGCCAGCACCCGCGGGACTAGCGGGGGGAGGTTCTACGAGCAGTACTTC. V usage is TRBV6-1 and J usage is TRBJ2-7, with 15 bases fitting TRBD2. Germline V gives CDR1 MNHNS, CDR2 SASEGT. This CDR3 is built from 17 residues. Trimming cost V 7 bases and J 3 bases; bases outside gene matches: 10.

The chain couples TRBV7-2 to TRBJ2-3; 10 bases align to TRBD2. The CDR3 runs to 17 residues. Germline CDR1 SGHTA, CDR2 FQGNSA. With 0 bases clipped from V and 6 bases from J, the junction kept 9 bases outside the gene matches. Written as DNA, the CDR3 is TGTGCCAGCAGCTTAGCGCTGAGCGGGGGGGCCAGGGATACGCAGTATTTT. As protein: CASSLALSGGARDTQYF.

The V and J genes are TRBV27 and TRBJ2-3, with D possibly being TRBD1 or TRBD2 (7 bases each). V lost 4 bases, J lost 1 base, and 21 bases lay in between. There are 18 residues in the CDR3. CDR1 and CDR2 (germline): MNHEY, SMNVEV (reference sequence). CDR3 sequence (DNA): TGTGCCAGCAGTTGGGGGCAGGGGGGGCCCCTCGGCACAGATACGCAGTATTTT. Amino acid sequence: CASSWGQGGPLGTDTQYF.

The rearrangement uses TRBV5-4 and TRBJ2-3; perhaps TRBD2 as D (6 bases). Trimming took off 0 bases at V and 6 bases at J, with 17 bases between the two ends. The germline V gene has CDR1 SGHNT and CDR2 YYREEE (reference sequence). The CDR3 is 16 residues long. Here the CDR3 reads CASSLAGTGAGDTQYF. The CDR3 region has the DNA TGTGCCAGCAGCTTGGCGGGCACGGGTGCGGGGGATACGCAGTATTTT. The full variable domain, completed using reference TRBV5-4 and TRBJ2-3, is ETGVTQSPTHLIKTRGQQVTLRCSSQSGHNTVSWYQQALGQGPQFIFQYYREEENGRGNFPPRFSGLQFPNYSSELNVNALELDDSALYLCASSLAGTGAGDTQYFGPGTRLTVL.

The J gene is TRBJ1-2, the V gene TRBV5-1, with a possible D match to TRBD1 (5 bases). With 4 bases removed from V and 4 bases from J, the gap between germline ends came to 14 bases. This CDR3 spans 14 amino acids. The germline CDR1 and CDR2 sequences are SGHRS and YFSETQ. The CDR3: CASSPGRPLYGYTF. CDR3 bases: TGCGCCAGCAGCCCGGGACGACCCCTCTATGGCTACACCTTC.